A single T cell receptor (beta chain) is shown here with its context. Its recognized antigen is unknown. One end of the junction varies from germline; a read error may be responsible. The cohort comprised some 730 healthy bone marrow donors. Cohort members were all nominally healthy when sampled, although unrecorded immune exposures were likely present. The donor was CMV seropositive and was included in the group of some 290 seropositive cohort members. Each donor provided a peripheral blood sample, and peripheral blood mononuclear cells were used for TCR beta sequencing. The Qiagen DNeasy Blood Extraction Kit was used to extract genomic DNA from the blood cell samples. The data derive from a study of cytomegalovirus exposure and HLA in healthy donors (dated by TCRdb to the late 2010s). Looking at the study overall: According to an earlier analysis of around 600 of the donors, roughly 180 million T cells yielded 120 million or so unique TCR beta sequences and more than 250 Gb of sequence data. An early release covering roughly 600 HLA-typed donors comprised about 290 gigabases of sequencing data and 65 million to 100 million unique TCR sequences. Of the roughly 400 genotyped donors, roughly 76% were placed in the genetic ancestry cluster associated with self-reported Caucasian donors. The study aimed to test whether cataloging public T cell receptors could reveal signatures of past pathogen exposure. The study profiled the T cell repertoires of hundreds of subjects by immunosequencing and related them to cytomegalovirus serostatus. A separate validation cohort of over 95 different subjects was used in addition to the 666-subject first cohort. High-throughput TCR immunosequencing, statistical association of individual TCRs with disease status, and machine learning were combined to predict cytomegalovirus infection status. To study patterns of TCR occurrence, a later analysis re-analyzed previously published TCR beta repertoires from 550 to 800 donors and added high-resolution HLA genotyping. The later analysis used no new phenotypic data to find candidate immune exposures, relying instead on TCR beta sequences and their occurrence across donors. To decide whether each TCR beta V gene segment behaved as functional or pseudogenic, an earlier analysis of 587 of the donors relied on high-throughput TCR beta sequencing. Donor age, sex, ethnicity and CMV serostatus were collected together with the repertoire data. In a later genetic analysis, genome-wide SNP genotypes for 398 of the 666 donors were used, and that subset was treated as a discovery cohort. All discovery cohort repertoires had been generated on a single sequencing platform. Class I and class II HLA loci were covered by the typing at four-digit resolution. The number of typed donors differed by locus: about 620-630 for A, B, C, DRB1 and DQB1; approximately 530 for DQA1; around 580 for DPA1; and around 490 for DPB1. Roughly 5 DR-DQ haplotypes were treated as single units for association and clustering because of strong linkage in the cohort. Among around 400 genotyped donors of the cohort, an average of approximately 200,000 unique TCR beta nucleotide sequences was sequenced per donor, of which 15% to 20% were non-productive.

On the study overall, not on this receptor specifically: The cohort was sequenced for TCR beta chains only, and without alpha or paired-chain data the features that could be detected were limited. Correlated functional status among segregating V segments might be attributable to linkage disequilibrium, but an unknown experimental factor could not be ruled out. An earlier analysis of around 600 of the donors showed that most TCR beta V segments appeared in productive rearrangements either about 87% or about 30% of the time, which broadly matched IMGT annotations. A later genetic analysis associated a missense DCLRE1C variant with V-gene and J-gene trimming of TCR beta chains, and an independent cohort replicated the association. Because counts were too low, approximately 18 rarely observed V segments, including chromosome 9 orphons, were excluded from the earlier analysis of several hundred of the donors. A later analysis found that HLA-associated TCR beta chains were more clonally expanded and had lower generation probabilities than equally common non-associated chains. It was suggested by the authors that the approach could potentially be generalized to other disease states and immunological phenotypes. A further reported finding was that TCR beta sequences accurately predicted the HLA-A and HLA-B alleles for most subjects in the first cohort. Several of the top co-occurrence clusters appeared to be linked to parvovirus B19, influenza, CMV and Epstein-Barr virus, according to a later analysis. Sequencing depth was assumed to be roughly uniform across donors in the presence/absence analyses, though that assumption may not hold. The classifier was reported to diagnose cytomegalovirus status with high specificity and sensitivity in both the original cohort and the validation cohort. HLA typing was unavailable for some donors at each locus, so association tests used only the typed subset. Compared with the roughly 700-donor mean, donors in an Asian-associated ancestry cluster had fewer N-insertions in productive TCRs, according to a later genetic analysis. The study listed 164 TCR beta chains as associated with cytomegalovirus. Most CMV-associated TCR beta chains appeared to be HLA-restricted in a later analysis, and the HLA associations seemed to be driven largely by CMV exposure. The only immune exposure information available for the cohort was CMV serostatus. In a later analysis, the rate of TCR association differed among HLA loci, with DRB1 alleles having the most associated TCRs and HLA-C alleles having the fewest. At a false discovery rate of 0.05, a later analysis linked around 17,000 TCR beta sequences to specific HLA alleles. Three of the identified cytomegalovirus-associated TCR beta chains were confirmed in vitro to be specific for cytomegalovirus antigens. Assigning TCR associations to individual alleles was difficult when HLA alleles, especially DR and DQ, strongly co-occurred. The 87-base-pair reads could not distinguish some IMGT-functional V segments, including TRBV6-2 and TRBV6-3, so those segments were excluded. Most TCR sequences were observed very rarely across donors, whereas some public TCRs were present in many individuals. The sequencing pipeline was judged likely to have produced a cluster of highly shared sequence variants as a technical artifact.

The method was the immunoSEQ multiplex PCR assay. For the multiplex PCR, a mixture combining 60 forward primers for TCR Vbeta segments and 13 reverse primers for TCR Jbeta segments was used. The CDR3 region of rearranged TCR beta genes was amplified from genomic DNA with a multiplex PCR assay. Amplified TCR beta libraries were sequenced as 87-base-pair reads on the Illumina HiSeq System. In the original analysis: A later analysis tallied around 87 million unique TCR beta chains across the 700 or so repertoires, and around 12 million of those chains were shared by two or more donors. Raw reads were error-corrected and collapsed into unique sequences with a nearest-neighbor algorithm that merged closely related sequences to remove PCR and sequencing errors. CDR3 sequences were aligned to IMGT reference sequences to assign V, D and J gene segments. For a sequence to be retained, a match of at least six nucleotides was required to both a V gene segment and a J gene segment. A rearrangement counted as productive if the CDR3 had no stop codons and remained in frame with V and J, and every other rearrangement counted as non-productive. CDR3 was defined according to IMGT convention as the region running from the second conserved V-encoded cysteine to the conserved J-encoded phenylalanine. The earlier analysis of 587 of the donors excluded sequences that lacked an unambiguous match to a single V gene segment. An earlier analysis of roughly 590 of the donors called V segments functional above 56.7% productive rearrangements and segregating when the between-donor standard deviation exceeded 5%. A statistical classification framework was developed to diagnose cytomegalovirus status using the catalog of TCR beta chain sequences. A later analysis assigned V and J genes by comparing TCR nucleotide sequences with IMGT/GENE-DB human TR gene sequences. A later analysis assigned CDR3 sequences and most-parsimonious VDJ recombination scenarios with the TCRdist pipeline. A later analysis defined each TCR beta chain by its CDR3 amino acid sequence plus V-gene family, and excluded reads lacking a unique V-gene family. A later analysis removed 550 to 650 highly shared, low-generation-probability nucleotide sequences to deal with suspected cross-contamination and a sequencing artifact. For each public chain, a later analysis derived a clonal expansion index from normalized ranks of inferred template counts within each repertoire. Generation probabilities in a later analysis came from a VDJ recombination model fitted to out-of-frame rearrangements, and those results were checked against IGoR. In a later analysis, TCR-TCR, TCR-HLA and TCR-CMV co-occurrence was scored with hypergeometric tests, and a repertoire-size bias correction was applied to TCR pairs. A later analysis estimated false discovery rates by permuting HLA or CMV assignments 20 times. In a later analysis, co-occurring TCRs were grouped using DBSCAN, and TCRdist sequence similarity was added for clustering within HLA-allele-positive subsets. Co-occurrence clustering excluded repertoires with fewer than 30,000 or more than 120,000 public chains, plus five with anomalous nucleotide sharing. TCRdb retrieved this table from immuneACCESS and kept in-frame rearrangements only. Not all clones are present; in checked studies, unresolved V genes account for under half, and no reason is known for the remainder. D and trimming come from the DNA, and the V and J calls and clone size come from that table. Here the sample has tens of thousands of clones; 55% to 75% occur a single time. In total, the top ten clones hold about 15% of the sample.

The CDR3 goes from the cysteine to the phenylalanine over 16 residues. This entry keeps only the CDR3 DNA: 48 bases, framed from base 1. CDR1 and CDR2, looked up from the germline V gene, are SGHAT and FQNNGV. The sample consisted of PBMCs. This receptor was obtained from a woman between 50 and 59 years old in good health and CMV-seropositive. The chain joins TRBV11-2 to TRBJ2-7; TRBD2 lines up with 11 middle nucleotides. The nucleotide sequence is given as TGTGCCAGCAGCTTAGAACCCGGGACTAGCGGATACGGGCAGTACTTC. The encoded protein is CASSLEPGTSGYGQYF.